This entry describes one T cell receptor beta chain. The antigen is unknown. A read error is likely here: a far larger clone is one base away. Given the absence of the conserved phenylalanine or tryptophan at the CDR3 end, a read error is likely. The data belong to a study of prognosis after radiotherapy for stage I lung cancer. Study background: Ages of the approximately 14 men and roughly six women ranged roughly 53 to 85 years, median 74.5. The study's findings and limits: Counted unique TCR clones declined after stereotactic body radiation therapy (median about 9,200 versus 6,500). Patients who had metastases reportedly showed TRBV and TRBJ gene usage that varied from that of patients who did not.

The CDR3 runs to 14 residues. The germline V gene has CDR1 SGHAT and CDR2 FQNNGV. V shed 2 bases and J shed 9 bases, with 15 bases lying between them. The TCR beta CDR3 region was amplified from genomic DNA, with two rounds of multiplex PCR being used for the amplification. Primers were specific to each TRBV and TRBJ gene in first-round PCR. A second round of PCR was carried out using universal primers. Via MiXCR, TCRdb re-called the multiplex PCR reads, giving one row per CDR3 protein. This sample has about 16,000 distinct CDR3 sequences, with about 46% found just once. The clonotype comes from a donor over 45 with non-small cell lung cancer. The rearrangement joins TRBV11-2 to TRBJ2-3; D gene uncertain. Sample: PBMCs, taken before or after stereotactic body radiation therapy (not recorded which). The CDR3 protein is CASSLFEAPSTQYL. The DNA of the CDR3 is TGTGCCAGCAGCTTATTTGAAGCCCCCTCAACGCAGTATCTT.